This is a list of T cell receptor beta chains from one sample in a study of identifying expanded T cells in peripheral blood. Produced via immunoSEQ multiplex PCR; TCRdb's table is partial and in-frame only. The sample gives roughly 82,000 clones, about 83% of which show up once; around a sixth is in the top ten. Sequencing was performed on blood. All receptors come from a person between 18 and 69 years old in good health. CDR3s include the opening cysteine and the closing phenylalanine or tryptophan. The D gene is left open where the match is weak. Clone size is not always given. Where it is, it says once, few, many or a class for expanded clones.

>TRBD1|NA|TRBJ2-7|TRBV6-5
TGTGCCAGCAGCCCGGGGACAGGCTTTTCCGAGCAGTACTTC
CASSPGTGFSEQYF
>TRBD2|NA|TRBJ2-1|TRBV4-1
TGCGCCAGCAGCCAAGATGGGTTAGCGGGATCCTACAATGAGCAGTTCTTC
CASSQDGLAGSYNEQFF
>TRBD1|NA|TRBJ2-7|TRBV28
TGTGCCAGCAAAGAGACAGGGGCCCCTTACGAGCAGTACTTC
CASKETGAPYEQYF
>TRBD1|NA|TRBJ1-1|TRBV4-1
TGCGCCAGCAGCCAAACCACAGGGGACATAGAAGCTTTCTTT
CASSQTTGDIEAFF
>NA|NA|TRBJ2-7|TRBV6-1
TGTGCCAGCAGTGGTAGGACAGTCTCCTACGAGCAGTACTTC
CASSGRTVSYEQYF
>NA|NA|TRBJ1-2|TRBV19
TGTGCCAGTAAGGGGAGGGGAAGGGCCGCTGCGGCCGTCGATGGCTACACCTTC
CASKGRGRAAAAVDGYTF
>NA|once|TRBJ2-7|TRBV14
TGTGCCAGCAGCCGAACAGGTTACGAGCAGTACTTC
CASSRTGYEQYF
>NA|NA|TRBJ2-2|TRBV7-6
TGTGCCAGCAGCTTAACAGGGACATCCACCGGGGAGCTGTTTTTT
CASSLTGTSTGELFF
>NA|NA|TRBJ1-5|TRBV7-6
TGTGCCAGCTCGAAGGGGGGGGGCAATCAGCCCCAGCATTTT
CASSKGGGNQPQHF
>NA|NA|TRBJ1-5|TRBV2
TGTGCCAGCAGTGCGGGGTGGGAGAACAACCAGCCCCAGCATTTT
CASSAGWENNQPQHF
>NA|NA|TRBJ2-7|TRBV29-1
TGCAGCGTTGGGGCTAGCGACTCCTACGAGCAGTACTTC
CSVGASDSYEQYF